This T cell receptor beta chain was sequenced during a study of OX40 agonist ivuxolimab in advanced cancers. Study information: Those enrolled were about 80% male, with a mean age of around 60 years and ages from about 20 to 90.

The data were produced by immunoSEQ multiplex PCR, yet TCRdb's version contains in-frame clones alone and is incomplete. The sample carries approximately 89,000 clones, approximately 91% recorded once. General study results and limits: Clones of CD4+ and CD8+ blood T cells grew by week 6 at doses of 0.1 to 3.0 mg/kg.

Turning to this clone: Its target is not known.

CDR1 SGHTA and CDR2 FQGNSA come from the germline V gene. The CDR3 length is 15 residues. Trimming removed 5 bases from V and 4 bases from J; junction bases left unmatched: 6. This TCR was sampled from an adult with an advanced solid tumor such as melanoma, head and neck, liver or kidney cancer. The chain recombines TRBV7-2 with TRBJ2-2; 8 nucleotides align to TRBD2. Material: CD4+ or CD8+ T cells sorted from blood, obtained in a trial of the OX40 agonist ivuxolimab. CDR3 region: CASSIGLAGTGELFF. The CDR3 DNA reads TGTGCCAGCAGCATCGGACTAGCCGGCACCGGGGAGCTGTTTTTT.